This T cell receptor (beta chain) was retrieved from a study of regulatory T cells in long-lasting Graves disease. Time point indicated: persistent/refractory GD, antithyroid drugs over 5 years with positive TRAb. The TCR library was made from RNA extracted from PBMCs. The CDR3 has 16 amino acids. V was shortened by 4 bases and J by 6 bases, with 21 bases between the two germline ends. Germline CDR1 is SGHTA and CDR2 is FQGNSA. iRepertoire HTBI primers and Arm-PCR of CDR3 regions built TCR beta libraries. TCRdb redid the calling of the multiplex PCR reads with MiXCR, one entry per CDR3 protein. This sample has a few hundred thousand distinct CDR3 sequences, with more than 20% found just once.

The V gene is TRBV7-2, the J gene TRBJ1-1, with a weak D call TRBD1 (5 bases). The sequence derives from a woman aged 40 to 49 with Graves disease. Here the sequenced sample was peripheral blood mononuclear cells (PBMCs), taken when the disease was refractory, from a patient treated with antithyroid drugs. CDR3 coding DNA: TGTGCCAGCAGCTCCCCCGGGCGGGGACCTAAGTCTGAAGCTTTCTTT. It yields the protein CASSSPGRGPKSEAFF.